This TCR beta chain was sequenced during a study of CD8+ T cells in alopecia areata. RNA extraction was followed by reverse transcription into cDNA, which acted as the sequencing template. The protocol was immunoSEQ multiplex PCR, while the TCRdb copy is restricted to in-frame clones and leaves out a portion. Found here are approximately 82,000 clones, 45% to 60% of them singletons; the top ten hold just over 5.5%. Sorting separated CD4+ and CD8+ T cells out of PBMCs. Study observations and caveats: Lesional tissue from the scalp (especially in alopecia totalis/universalis) showed higher clonality than normal scalp. Mice showed TCR sharing more clearly than patients did, possibly owing to HLA. Resident alphabeta T cells of normal skin are also sequenced in scalp samples.

Turning to this clone: Its antigen remains unidentified.

The CDR3 loop spans 13 amino acids. The V end lost 0 bases, the J end lost 1 base, and 3 bases lay between the germline ends. Germline CDR1 is WSHSY and CDR2 is SAAADI. The source is a human donor with alopecia areata. This chain links TRBV10-2 with TRBJ1-1; D is uncertain. Sequenced: NKG2D-high CD8+ T cells sorted from blood. The CDR3 sequence is CASSESANTEAFF. Here the CDR3 DNA reads TGCGCCAGCAGTGAGTCGGCGAACACTGAAGCTTTCTTT.